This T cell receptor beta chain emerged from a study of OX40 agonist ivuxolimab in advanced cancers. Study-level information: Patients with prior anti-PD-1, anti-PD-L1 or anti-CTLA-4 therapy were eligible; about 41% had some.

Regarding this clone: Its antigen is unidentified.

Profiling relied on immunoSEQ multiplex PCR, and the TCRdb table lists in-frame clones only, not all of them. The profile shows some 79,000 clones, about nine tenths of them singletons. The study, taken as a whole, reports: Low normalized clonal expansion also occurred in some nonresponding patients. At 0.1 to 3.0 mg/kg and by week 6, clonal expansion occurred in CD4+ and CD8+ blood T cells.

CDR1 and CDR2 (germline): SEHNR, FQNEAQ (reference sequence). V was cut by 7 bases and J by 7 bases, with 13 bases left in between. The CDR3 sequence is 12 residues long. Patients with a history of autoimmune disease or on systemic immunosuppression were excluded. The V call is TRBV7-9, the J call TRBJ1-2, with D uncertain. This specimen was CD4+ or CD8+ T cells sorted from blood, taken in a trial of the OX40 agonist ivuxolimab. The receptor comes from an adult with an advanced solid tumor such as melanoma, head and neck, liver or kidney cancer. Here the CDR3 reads CASTRELSGYTF. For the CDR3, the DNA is TGTGCCAGCACCCGGGAACTCTCTGGCTACACCTTC.